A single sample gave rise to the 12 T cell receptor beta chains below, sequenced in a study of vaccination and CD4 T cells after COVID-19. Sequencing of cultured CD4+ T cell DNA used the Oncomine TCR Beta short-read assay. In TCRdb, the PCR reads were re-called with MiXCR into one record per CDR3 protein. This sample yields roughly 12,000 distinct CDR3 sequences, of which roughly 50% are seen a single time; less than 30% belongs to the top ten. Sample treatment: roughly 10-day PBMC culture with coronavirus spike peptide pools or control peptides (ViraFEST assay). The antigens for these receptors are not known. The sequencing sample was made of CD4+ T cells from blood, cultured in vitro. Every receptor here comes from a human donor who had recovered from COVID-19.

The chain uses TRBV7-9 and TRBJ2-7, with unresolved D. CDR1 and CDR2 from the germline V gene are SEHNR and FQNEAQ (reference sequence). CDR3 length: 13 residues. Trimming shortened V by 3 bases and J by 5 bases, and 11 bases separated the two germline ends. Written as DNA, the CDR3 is TGTGCCAGCAGCTTCTCCAGGATACACGAGCAGTACTTC. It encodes CASSFSRIHEQYF.

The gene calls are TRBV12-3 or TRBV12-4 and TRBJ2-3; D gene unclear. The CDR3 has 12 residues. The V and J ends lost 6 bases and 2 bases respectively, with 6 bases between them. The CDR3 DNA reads TGTGCCAGCAGCCCAAACACAGATACGCAGTATTTT. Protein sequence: CASSPNTDTQYF.

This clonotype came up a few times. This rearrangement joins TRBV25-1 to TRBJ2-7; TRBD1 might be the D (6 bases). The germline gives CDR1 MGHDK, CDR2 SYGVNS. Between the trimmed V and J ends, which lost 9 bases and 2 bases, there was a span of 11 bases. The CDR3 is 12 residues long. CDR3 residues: CASQQGAYEQYF. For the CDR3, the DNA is TGTGCCAGTCAACAGGGTGCCTACGAGCAGTACTTC.

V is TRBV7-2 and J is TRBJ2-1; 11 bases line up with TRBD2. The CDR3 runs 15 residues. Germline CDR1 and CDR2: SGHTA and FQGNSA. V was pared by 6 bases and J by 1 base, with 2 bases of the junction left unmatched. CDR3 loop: CASRRLAGSYNEQFF. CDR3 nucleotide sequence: TGTGCCAGCAGGAGACTAGCGGGATCCTACAATGAGCAGTTCTTC.

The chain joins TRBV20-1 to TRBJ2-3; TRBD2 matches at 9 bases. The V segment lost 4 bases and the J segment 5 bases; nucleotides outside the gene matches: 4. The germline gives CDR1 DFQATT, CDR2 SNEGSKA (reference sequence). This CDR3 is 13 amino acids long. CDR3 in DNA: TGCAGTGCTACGGGGACTAGCCTAGATACGCAGTATTTT. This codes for CSATGTSLDTQYF.

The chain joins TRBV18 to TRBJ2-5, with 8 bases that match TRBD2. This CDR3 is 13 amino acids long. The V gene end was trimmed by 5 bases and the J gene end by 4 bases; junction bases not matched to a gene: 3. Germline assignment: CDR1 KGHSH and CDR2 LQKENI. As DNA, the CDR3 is TGTGCCAGCTCAGGCCTAGCGGGAGAGACCCAGTACTTC. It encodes CASSGLAGETQYF.

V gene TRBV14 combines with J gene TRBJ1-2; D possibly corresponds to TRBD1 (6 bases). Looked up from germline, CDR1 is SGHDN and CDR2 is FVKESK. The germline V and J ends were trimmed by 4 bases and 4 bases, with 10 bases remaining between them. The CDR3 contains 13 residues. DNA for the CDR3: TGTGCCAGCAGCCGGACAGCCCCCTATGGCTACACCTTC. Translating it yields CASSRTAPYGYTF.

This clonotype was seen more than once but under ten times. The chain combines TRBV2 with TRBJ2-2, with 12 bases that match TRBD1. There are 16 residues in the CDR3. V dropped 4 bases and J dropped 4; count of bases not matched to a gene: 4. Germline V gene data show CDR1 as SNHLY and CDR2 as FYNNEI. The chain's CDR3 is CASSGDRGQGTGELFF. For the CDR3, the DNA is TGTGCCAGCAGTGGGGACAGGGGGCAGGGCACCGGGGAGCTGTTTTTT.

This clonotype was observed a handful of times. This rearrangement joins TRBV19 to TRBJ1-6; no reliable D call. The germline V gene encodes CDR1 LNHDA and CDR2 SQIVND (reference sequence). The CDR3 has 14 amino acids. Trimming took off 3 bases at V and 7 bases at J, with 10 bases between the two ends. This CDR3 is CASSIGSENSPLHF. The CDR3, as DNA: TGTGCCAGTAGTATCGGGTCGGAGAATTCACCCCTCCACTTT.

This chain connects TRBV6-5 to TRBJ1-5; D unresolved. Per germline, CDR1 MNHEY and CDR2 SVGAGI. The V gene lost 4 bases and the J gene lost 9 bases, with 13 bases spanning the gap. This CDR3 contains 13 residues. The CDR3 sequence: CASSSPTMRPQHF. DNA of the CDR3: TGTGCCAGCAGTTCCCCCACGATGAGGCCCCAGCATTTT.

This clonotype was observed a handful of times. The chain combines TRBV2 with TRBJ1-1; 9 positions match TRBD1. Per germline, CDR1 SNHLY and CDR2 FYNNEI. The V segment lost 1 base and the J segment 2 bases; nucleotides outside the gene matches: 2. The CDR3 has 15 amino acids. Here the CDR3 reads CASSEVTGGNTEAFF. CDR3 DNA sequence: TGTGCCAGCAGTGAAGTGACAGGGGGAAACACTGAAGCTTTCTTT.

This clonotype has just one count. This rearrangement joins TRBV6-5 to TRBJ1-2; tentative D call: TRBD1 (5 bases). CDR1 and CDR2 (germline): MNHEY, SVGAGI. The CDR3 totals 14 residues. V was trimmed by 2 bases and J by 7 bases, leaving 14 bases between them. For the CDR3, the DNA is TGTGCCAGCAGTTACCCCTCAGGGACCGGTGGCTACACCTTC. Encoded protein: CASSYPSGTGGYTF.